The clone carrying this TCR beta chain was recorded at least ten times. RNA was extracted from bulk tissue without any cell sorting. Distant lung tissue was collected more than 3 cm away from the tumor edge. This entry belongs to a study of tumor and adjacent non-tumor tissue in lung cancer. TCRbeta libraries were built with three rounds of nested PCR, modified from ARM-PCR. TCRdb ran MiXCR on the multiplex PCR reads and lists one entry per CDR3 protein. The sample carries 50,000 to 70,000 distinct CDR3 sequences, about 61% recorded once. Germline CDR1 SQVTM, CDR2 ANQGSEA. The germline V and J ends were trimmed by 6 bases and 0 bases, with 9 bases remaining between them. The CDR3 contains 14 residues.

The V and J genes are TRBV29-1 and TRBJ2-6; tentatively, D is TRBD1 (6 bases). This receptor was obtained from a man in his 70s with non-small cell lung cancer. The sequenced sample was distant non-tumor lung tissue. The CDR3 DNA reads TGCAGCGTCCCACAGGGCTCTGGGGCCAACGTCCTGACTTTC. Translated, it gives CSVPQGSGANVLTF.